Detailed here is one T cell receptor beta chain. The data derive from a study of cytomegalovirus exposure and HLA in healthy donors. From germline, CDR1 is MNHEY and CDR2 SVGAGI. The CDR3 totals 15 residues. The trim removed 0 bases at V and 2 bases at J, leaving 2 bases unmatched. The PCR had 60 Vbeta and 13 Jbeta primers. Sequenced by immunoSEQ multiplex PCR; TCRdb stores in-frame clones only, minus some. The sample includes 75,000 to 95,000 clones. Material for sequencing was PBMCs. V gene TRBV6-5 combines with J gene TRBJ2-5; TRBD2 aligns across 8 bases. The source of this sequence is a girl between 10 and 17 years old in good health and CMV-seropositive. The chain's CDR3 is CASSYSPSGQETQYF. CDR3 nucleotides: TGTGCCAGCAGTTACTCCCCTAGCGGGCAAGAGACCCAGTACTTC.